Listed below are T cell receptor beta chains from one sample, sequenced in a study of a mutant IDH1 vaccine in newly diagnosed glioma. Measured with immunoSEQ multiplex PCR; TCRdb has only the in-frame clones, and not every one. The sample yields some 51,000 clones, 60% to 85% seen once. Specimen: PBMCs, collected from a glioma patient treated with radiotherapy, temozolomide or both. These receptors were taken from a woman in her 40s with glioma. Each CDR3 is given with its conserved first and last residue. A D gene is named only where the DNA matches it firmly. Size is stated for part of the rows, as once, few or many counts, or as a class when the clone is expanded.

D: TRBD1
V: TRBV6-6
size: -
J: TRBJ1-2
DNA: TGTGCCAGCAGTTATGAGGGGGCACATGGCTACACCTTC
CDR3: CASSYEGAHGYTF

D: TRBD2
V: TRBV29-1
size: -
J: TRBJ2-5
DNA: TGCAGCGCCCGCGGGGGGGAAGAGACCCAGTACTTC
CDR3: CSARGGEETQYF

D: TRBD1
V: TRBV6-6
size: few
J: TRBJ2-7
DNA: TGTGCCAGCAGTTACGGGACAGGGGAATCCTACGAGCAGTACTTC
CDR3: CASSYGTGESYEQYF

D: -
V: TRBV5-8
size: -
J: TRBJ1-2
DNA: TGTGCCAGCAGCCCCCCGGGGGGGTACTATGGCTACACCTTC
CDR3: CASSPPGGYYGYTF

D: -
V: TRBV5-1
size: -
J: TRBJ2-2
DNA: TGCGCCAGCAGCTTGGTAGCATGGAGATCCGGGGAGCTGTTTTTT
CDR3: CASSLVAWRSGELFF

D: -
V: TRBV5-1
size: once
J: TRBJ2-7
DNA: TGCGCCAGCAGCTTGGATCCATCCCCAGGGGAGCAGTACTTC
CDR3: CASSLDPSPGEQYF

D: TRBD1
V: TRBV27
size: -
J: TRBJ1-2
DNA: TGTGCCAGCAGTTTAACGGTGGAGGGGGCAGGGTATGGCTACACCTTC
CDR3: CASSLTVEGAGYGYTF

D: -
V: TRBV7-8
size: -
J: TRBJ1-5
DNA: TGTGCCAGCAGCTCAAGGACAGTTCGTTATAGCAATCAGCCCCAGCATTTT
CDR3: CASSSRTVRYSNQPQHF

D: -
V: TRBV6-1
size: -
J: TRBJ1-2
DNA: TGTGCCAGCAGTGGAGCGCCCCGGCTCACCTTC
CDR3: CASSGAPRLTF

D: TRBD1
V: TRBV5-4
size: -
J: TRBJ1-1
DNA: TGTGCCAGCAGCTTCTCGACAGGGTGGGGGACTGAAGCTTTCTTT
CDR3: CASSFSTGWGTEAFF

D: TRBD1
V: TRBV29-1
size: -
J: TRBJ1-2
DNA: TGCAGTGTAACAGGGGAGTCTAACTATGGCTACACCTTC
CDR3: CSVTGESNYGYTF

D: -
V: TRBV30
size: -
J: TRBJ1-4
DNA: TGTGCCTGGAGTGACCTGACAGCCCCAGATGCAACTAATGAAAAACTGTTTTTT
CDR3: CAWSDLTAPDATNEKLFF

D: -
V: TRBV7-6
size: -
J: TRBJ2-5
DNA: TGTGCCAGCAGATTTGGGGCAGGGCCTCAAGAGACCCAGTACTTC
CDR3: CASRFGAGPQETQYF

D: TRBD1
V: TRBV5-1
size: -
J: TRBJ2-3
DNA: TGCGCCAGCAGCTATAGACAGGGGACCACAGATACGCAGTATTTT
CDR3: CASSYRQGTTDTQYF

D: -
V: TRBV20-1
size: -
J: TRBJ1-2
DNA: TGCAGTGGGGGACCCTATGGCTACACCTTC
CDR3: CSGGPYGYTF

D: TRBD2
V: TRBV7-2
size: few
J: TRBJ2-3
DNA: TGTGCCAGCAGCTCCAATCCTAGCGGGGGGGCACTATATACGCAGTATTTT
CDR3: CASSSNPSGGALYTQYF

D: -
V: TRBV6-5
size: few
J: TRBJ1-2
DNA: TGTGCCAGCAATCTTTACAGCGGGAAAAACTATGGCTACACCTTC
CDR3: CASNLYSGKNYGYTF

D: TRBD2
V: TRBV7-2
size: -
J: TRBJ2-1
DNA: TGTGCCAGCAGCTTGGGACTAGCCTACAATGAGCAGTTCTTC
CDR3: CASSLGLAYNEQFF

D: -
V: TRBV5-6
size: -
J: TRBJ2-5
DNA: TGTGCCAGCAGCTTTGTCGGGCTTCAAGAGACCCAGTACTTC
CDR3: CASSFVGLQETQYF

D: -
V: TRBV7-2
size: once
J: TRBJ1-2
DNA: TGTGCCAGCACTACTACTCTCCAATACTATGGCTACACCTTC
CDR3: CASTTTLQYYGYTF

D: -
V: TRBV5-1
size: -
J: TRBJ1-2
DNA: TGCGCCAGCAGCCTCACTGGATCCTATGGCTACACCTTC
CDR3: CASSLTGSYGYTF

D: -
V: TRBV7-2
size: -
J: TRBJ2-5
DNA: TGTGCCAGCAGCTTCCTGAGGGGGGCGGGAGAGACCCAGTACTTC
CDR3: CASSFLRGAGETQYF

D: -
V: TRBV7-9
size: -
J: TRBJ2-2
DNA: TGTGCCAGCAGCTTCCCCCAGACCGTCACCGGGGAGCTGTTTTTT
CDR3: CASSFPQTVTGELFF

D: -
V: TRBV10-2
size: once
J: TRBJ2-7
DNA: TGCGCCAGCAGTGAGTCGAGCTCCTACGAGCAGTACTTC
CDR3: CASSESSSYEQYF